Each of the 20 T cell receptor beta chains below was sequenced from the same sample in a study of Ad26.COV2.S vaccination and SARS-CoV-2 variants (dated by TCRdb to the early 2020s). The library was obtained by the immunoSEQ multiplex PCR assay. TCRdb took this table from immuneACCESS and kept in-frame rearrangements with V and J called. Such tables lack part of the clones; where checked against another copy, unresolved V genes explain under half of the gap, and the rest is unexplained. The sample table lists hundreds of thousands of clones, roughly nine tenths of them with a count of one. The ten most abundant clones make up approximately 2.5% of the sample. The treatment or condition label of this sample denotes: roughly 20 received Ad26.COV2.S at low or high dose, single or two shots; a few received placebo; per-sample allocation not given. Repertoires of vaccine and placebo recipients were sequenced from samples taken on day 63 after the first injection.

Sample: peripheral blood, taken in a trial of Ad26.COV2.S vaccine versus placebo. These receptors all come from a person between 18 and 65 years old who received the Ad26.COV2.S COVID-19 vaccine or a placebo.

The chain recombines TRBV19 with TRBJ1-6; 7 positions agree with TRBD1. The CDR3 loop spans 17 amino acids. V was clipped by 2 bases and J by 0 bases; unmatched bases: 4. CDR1 and CDR2 (germline): LNHDA, SQIVND (reference sequence). The CDR3 DNA reads TGTGCCAGTAGTATAAGGGACAGAAGCTCCTATAATTCACCCCTCCACTTT. This encodes CASSIRDRSSYNSPLHF.

The chain combines TRBV7-3 with TRBJ2-3; D ambiguous. The CDR3 runs to 14 residues. Germline loops: CDR1 SGHTA, CDR2 FQGTGA. The V end was cut by 2 bases, the J end by 4 bases, with 10 bases between. Here the CDR3 reads CASSLREYSDTQYF. The CDR3 DNA sequence: TGTGCCAGCAGCTTACGAGAATACTCAGATACGCAGTATTTT.

This clone was recorded a few times. This chain uses TRBV6-5 with TRBJ2-7; 8 bases align to TRBD1. The CDR3 has 13 residues. Germline V CDR1 and CDR2: MNHEY, SVGAGI. V was pared by 7 bases and J by 4 bases, with 6 bases of the junction left unmatched. The chain's CDR3 is CASIRRGRYEQYF. The CDR3 bases are TGTGCCAGCATCCGCAGGGGGCGATACGAGCAGTACTTC.

This clone was seen more than once but under ten times. The CDR3 nucleotides are TGTGCCAGCAGCCAGGACATTACAGGGGGCTTAGGGGAGCTGTTTTTT. It is translated as CASSQDITGGLGELFF. The chain combines TRBV4-2 with TRBJ2-2, with 9 bases that match TRBD1. With 3 bases clipped from V and 8 bases from J, the junction kept 10 bases outside the gene matches. Germline V lookup: CDR1 LGHNA, CDR2 YNFKEQ. CDR3 length: 16 amino acids.

The gene calls are TRBV24-1 and TRBJ2-1; 16 bases are shared with TRBD2. The CDR3 length is 17 residues. J was trimmed by 5 bases and V by 7 bases; bases with no gene match: 7. The germline gives CDR1 KGHDR, CDR2 SFDVKD. CDR3 bases: TGTGCCACCAGCGGGACTAGCGGGAGGGAACACAACAATGAGCAGTTCTTC. This gives the protein CATSGTSGREHNNEQFF.

The rearrangement links TRBV13 to TRBJ2-1; D tentatively fits TRBD1 or TRBD2 (6 bases each). Trimming shortened V by 1 base and J by 2 bases, and 9 bases separated the two germline ends. The CDR3 runs 15 residues. Per germline, CDR1 PRHDT and CDR2 FYEKMQ (reference sequence). CDR3 nucleotides: TGTGCCAGCAGCTTAGAGGGGGAGGCCTACAATGAGCAGTTCTTC. It is translated as CASSLEGEAYNEQFF.

This clone appeared a few times. This chain links TRBV6-5 with TRBJ1-6; TRBD1 is a possible D gene (6 bases). The germline CDR1 and CDR2 sequences are MNHEY and SVGAGI. The CDR3 is 16 amino acids. V dropped 4 bases and J dropped 6 bases, with 16 bases sitting between them. CDR3 loop: CASSLVGSRGNSPLHF. The DNA for the CDR3 is TGTGCCAGCAGTTTAGTGGGCTCCAGGGGTAATTCACCCCTCCACTTT.

The J gene is TRBJ2-2, the V gene TRBV7-2; TRBD2 agrees at 12 bases. V shed 0 bases and J 7 bases; nucleotides not matched to a gene: 3. The CDR3 covers 16 residues. The germline V gene has CDR1 SGHTA and CDR2 FQGNSA. Written as DNA, the CDR3 is TGTGCCAGCAGCTTAGCACTAGCGGGAGGATACGGGGAGCTGTTTTTT. Encoded protein: CASSLALAGGYGELFF.

This clone was observed once. The V call is TRBV9, the J call TRBJ1-2; TRBD1 matches 7 bases. The V and J ends lost 4 bases and 6 bases, in that order; junction bases with no gene match: 6. CDR1 is SGDLS and CDR2 is YYNGEE in the germline V gene. The CDR3 covers 13 residues. CDR3: CASSLTGYDGYTF. Here the CDR3 DNA reads TGTGCCAGCAGCTTGACAGGGTACGATGGCTACACCTTC.

This sequence joins TRBV29-1 and TRBJ1-1; perhaps TRBD1 as D (5 bases). The CDR3 runs to 12 residues. Trimming pared 8 bases from V and 7 bases from J, leaving 17 bases between. In germline, CDR1 is SQVTM, CDR2 ANQGSEA. This CDR3 reads CSPPGRGNEAFF. The DNA of the CDR3 is TGCAGCCCACCAGGGAGGGGCAATGAAGCTTTCTTT.

The rearrangement uses TRBV25-1 and TRBJ2-5; 7 bases are shared with TRBD1. The J segment lost 2 bases and the V segment lost 7 bases, leaving 7 bases of the junction unmatched. This CDR3 has 14 residues. From germline, CDR1 is MGHDK and CDR2 SYGVNS. This CDR3 is CASNYRGPQETQYF. The CDR3 DNA sequence: TGTGCCAGCAACTACAGGGGACCGCAAGAGACCCAGTACTTC.

The chain is built from TRBV29-1 and TRBJ1-1, with D tentatively TRBD1 (5 bases). The CDR3 spans 12 residues. V dropped 4 bases and J dropped 1 base, with 7 bases sitting between them. Germline V lookup: CDR1 SQVTM, CDR2 ANQGSEA. CDR3: CSVAGWNTEAFF. The CDR3 nucleotides read TGCAGCGTTGCAGGGTGGAACACTGAAGCTTTCTTT. The whole variable domain, remainder taken from reference TRBV29-1 and TRBJ1-1, is SAVISQKPSRDICQRGTSLTIQCQVDSQVTMMFWYRQQPGQSLTLIATANQGSEATYESGFVIDKFPISRPNLTFSTLTVSNMSPEDSSIYLCSVAGWNTEAFFGQGTRLTVV.

J is TRBJ2-5 and V is TRBV2, with D perhaps given as TRBD1 or TRBD2 (5 bases each). The CDR3 runs to 13 residues. Trimming stripped 4 bases from V and 2 bases from J, with 8 bases between. Germline assignment: CDR1 SNHLY and CDR2 FYNNEI. The CDR3 region is CASSGGPQETQYF. Here the CDR3 DNA reads TGTGCCAGCAGTGGGGGACCGCAAGAGACCCAGTACTTC.

The V and J genes are TRBV18 and TRBJ2-1; maybe TRBD1 (6 bases). The CDR3 runs to 15 residues. The ends were cut back, 6 bases at V and 5 bases at J, with 17 bases in the middle. CDR1 and CDR2 from the germline V gene are KGHSH and LQKENI. CDR3 sequence reads: CASSSKPGTHNEQFF. CDR3 bases: TGTGCCAGCTCTTCGAAACCGGGGACACACAATGAGCAGTTCTTC.

The CDR3 sequence is CASSLSGGRSWETQYF. DNA for the CDR3: TGTGCCAGCAGCTTAAGTGGGGGGCGATCGTGGGAGACCCAGTACTTC. The chain links TRBV7-3 to TRBJ2-5; D is tentatively TRBD1 or TRBD2 (6 bases each). CDR3 length equals 16 residues. CDR1 and CDR2 from the germline V gene are SGHTA and FQGTGA. Trimming pared 1 base from V and 5 bases from J, leaving 17 bases between.

The chain recombines TRBV21-1 with TRBJ1-5; whether TRBD1, the table's D call, matches the DNA was not checked. TRBV21-1 is designated a pseudogene. The CDR3 is made up of 15 amino acids. DNA for the CDR3: TGTGCCAGCAGCCCAGGTGGGACAGAATATCAGCCCCAGCATTTT. Encoded protein: CASSPGGTEYQPQHF.

The rearrangement uses TRBV6-7 and TRBJ2-7; D is ambiguous. TRBV6-7 is placed among ORFs of uncertain function. CDR3 length equals 14 residues. V was cut by 1 base and J by 2 bases, with 9 bases left in between. The CDR3 coding sequence is TGTGCCAGCAGTTACTATCACAGAGCCTACGAGCAGTACGTC. Translating gives CASSYYHRAYEQYV.

The chain links TRBV7-2 to TRBJ2-4; D remains unclear. Per germline, CDR1 SGHTA and CDR2 FQGNSA. V was clipped by 5 bases and J by 13 bases, with 18 bases between them. The CDR3 consists of 13 residues. The CDR3 loop reads CASSRAIAERQYF. As DNA, the CDR3 is TGTGCCAGCAGCAGGGCCATCGCTGAAAGACAGTACTTC.

The rearrangement links TRBV24-1 to TRBJ2-1; a weak D match, TRBD2 (5 bases). The ends were cut back, 6 bases at V and 8 bases at J, with 19 bases in the middle. The CDR3 loop spans 15 amino acids. CDR1 and CDR2 (germline): KGHDR, SFDVKD. The CDR3 sequence is CATSSTRSFVYEQFF. CDR3 in DNA: TGTGCCACCAGTTCCACTAGAAGCTTTGTGTATGAGCAGTTCTTC.

This clone was picked up one time. The CDR3 nucleotides are TGTGCCAGCAGCTTAGGGGACAGTACTGAAGCTTTCTTT. Protein sequence: CASSLGDSTEAFF. The chain employs TRBV7-2 and TRBJ1-1; TRBD1 matches at 7 bases. The CDR3 sequence is 13 residues long. Germline assignment: CDR1 SGHTA and CDR2 FQGNSA. Unmatched junction bases numbered 1, after V lost 1 base and J lost 5 bases.